This T cell receptor beta chain was found in a study of blood T cell repertoires in COVID-19. Across the study: In each case, the material was cDNA or gDNA derived from T cells, B-cell-depleted T cells, or PBMCs.

The CDR3 sequence is 17 residues long. As handled by the study authors: Estimation of nucleated cell counts relied on the amplification of reference gene primers. The method was immunoSEQ multiplex PCR; TCRdb's version includes in-frame clones alone and lacks a portion of them. Clone size and the V and J calls come from that table; the DNA yielded D and trimming. The sample holds about 670,000 clones, approximately 90% seen once. The chain combines TRBV21-1 with TRBJ2-6; TRBD2 is taken as the D call from the table, unchecked against the DNA. TRBV21-1 is a pseudogene locus. Material for sequencing was peripheral blood. The receptor was isolated from a young woman with acute or convalescent COVID-19. The CDR3 DNA follows: TGTGCCGGAGTCCCACGGGGGACCCCAAATGGGGCCAACGTCCTGACTTTC. It is translated as CAGVPRGTPNGANVLTF.